This T cell receptor (beta chain) was captured in a study of T cell responses to AZD1222 COVID-19 vaccine. Study results and limitations: CD4 TCRs linked to vaccination spanned spike, dominating at 160-218 and 743-854. Only after the peak T cell response were repertoires sampled.

Only in-frame clones appear in the TCRdb table, and some are missing; sequencing was by immunoSEQ multiplex PCR. The table lists roughly 66,000 clones, roughly 91% of them singletons, with around 4.8% in the top ten. V shed 4 bases and J shed 2 bases, with 11 bases lying between them. This CDR3 has 15 residues. The germline V gene encodes CDR1 SGHTA and CDR2 FQGNSA. Note on this clone: Its antigen is not known.

Specimen: peripheral blood, collected 28 days after the second dose of the MenACWY control vaccine. The TCR sequence derives from an adult who received the MenACWY meningococcal vaccine as a control. The chain combines TRBV7-2 with TRBJ2-2; the D is unclear. This chain's CDR3 is CASSWAHRNTGELFF. The CDR3 DNA sequence: TGTGCCAGCAGCTGGGCACACCGCAACACCGGGGAGCTGTTTTTT. Full variable domain (outside the CDR3, taken from reference TRBV7-2 and TRBJ2-2): GAGVSQSPSNKVTEKGKDVELRCDPISGHTALYWYRQSLGQGLEFLIYFQGNSAPDKSGLPSDRFSAERTGGSVSTLTIQRTQQEDSAVYLCASSWAHRNTGELFFGEGSRLTVL.